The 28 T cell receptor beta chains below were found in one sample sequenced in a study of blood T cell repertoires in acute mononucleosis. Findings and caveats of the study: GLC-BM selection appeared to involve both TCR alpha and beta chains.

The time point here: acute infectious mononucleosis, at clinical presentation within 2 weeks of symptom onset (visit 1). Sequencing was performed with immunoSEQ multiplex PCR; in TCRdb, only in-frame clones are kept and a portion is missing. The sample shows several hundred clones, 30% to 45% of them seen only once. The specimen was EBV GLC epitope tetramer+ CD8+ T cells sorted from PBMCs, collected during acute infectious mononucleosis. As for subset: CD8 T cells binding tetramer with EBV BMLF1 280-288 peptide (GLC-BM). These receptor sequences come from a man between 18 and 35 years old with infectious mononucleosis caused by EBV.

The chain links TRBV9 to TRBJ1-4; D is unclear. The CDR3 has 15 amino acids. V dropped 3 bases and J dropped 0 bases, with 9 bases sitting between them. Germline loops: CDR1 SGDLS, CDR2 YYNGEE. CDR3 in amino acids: CASSDGVATNEKLFF. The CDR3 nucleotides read TGTGCCAGCAGCGACGGAGTTGCAACTAATGAAAAACTGTTTTTT.

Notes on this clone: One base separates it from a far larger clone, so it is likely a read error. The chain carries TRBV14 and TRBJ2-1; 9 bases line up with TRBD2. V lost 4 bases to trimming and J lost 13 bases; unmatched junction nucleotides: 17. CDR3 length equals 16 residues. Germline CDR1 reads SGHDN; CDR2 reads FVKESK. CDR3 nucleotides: TGTGCCAGCAGCCCCCGTGGTAGCGGGAGTGTGGAGACCCAGTTCTTC. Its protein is CASSPRGSGSVETQFF.

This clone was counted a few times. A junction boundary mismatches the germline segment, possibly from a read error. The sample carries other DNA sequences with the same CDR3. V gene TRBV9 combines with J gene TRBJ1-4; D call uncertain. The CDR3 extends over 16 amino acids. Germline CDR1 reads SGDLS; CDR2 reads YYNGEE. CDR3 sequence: CAISVGQVATNEKLFF. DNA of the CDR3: TGTGCCATCAGCGTCGGGCAAGTTGCAACTAATGAAAAACTGTTTTTT.

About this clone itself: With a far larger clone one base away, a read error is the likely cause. The CDR3 sequence is CASSQTGTQYF. CDR3 DNA sequence: TGTGCCAGCAGCCAAACAGGTACGCAGTATTTT. The chain recombines TRBV28 with TRBJ2-3; perhaps TRBD1 as D (5 bases). Germline CDR1 and CDR2: MDHEN and SYDVKM. The CDR3 contains 11 residues.

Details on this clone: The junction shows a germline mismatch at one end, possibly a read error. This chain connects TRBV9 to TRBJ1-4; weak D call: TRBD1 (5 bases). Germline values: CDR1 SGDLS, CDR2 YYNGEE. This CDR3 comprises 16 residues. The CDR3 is CSSCDGQVATYEKLFF. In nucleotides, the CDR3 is TGTTCCAGCTGCGACGGACAAGTTGCAACTTATGAAAAACTGTTTTTT.

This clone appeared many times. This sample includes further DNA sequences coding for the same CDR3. For the CDR3, the DNA is TGTGCCAGCTCCCCAACTAGCGTGGAGACCCAGTACTTC. Translating gives CASSPTSVETQYF. The rearrangement links TRBV28 to TRBJ2-5; 7 positions agree with TRBD2. From germline, CDR1 is MDHEN and CDR2 SYDVKM. This CDR3 is 13 amino acids long. With 8 bases clipped from V and 5 bases from J, the junction kept 8 bases outside the gene matches.

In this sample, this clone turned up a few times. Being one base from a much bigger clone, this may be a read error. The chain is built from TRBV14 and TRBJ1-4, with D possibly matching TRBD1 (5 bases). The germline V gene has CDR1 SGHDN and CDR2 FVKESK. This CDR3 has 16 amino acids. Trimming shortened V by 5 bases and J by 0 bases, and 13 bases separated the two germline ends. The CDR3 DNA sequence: TGTGCCAGCAGCGACGGACAAGTTGCAACTAATGAAAAACTGTTTTTT. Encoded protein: CASSDGQVATNEKLFF.

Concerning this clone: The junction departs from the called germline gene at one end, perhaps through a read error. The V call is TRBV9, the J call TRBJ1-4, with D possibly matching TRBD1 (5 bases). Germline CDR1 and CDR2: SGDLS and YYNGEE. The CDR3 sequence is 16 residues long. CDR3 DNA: TGTGCCATCAGCGACGGACAAGTTGCATCTAATGAAAAACTGTTTTTT. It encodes CAISDGQVASNEKLFF.

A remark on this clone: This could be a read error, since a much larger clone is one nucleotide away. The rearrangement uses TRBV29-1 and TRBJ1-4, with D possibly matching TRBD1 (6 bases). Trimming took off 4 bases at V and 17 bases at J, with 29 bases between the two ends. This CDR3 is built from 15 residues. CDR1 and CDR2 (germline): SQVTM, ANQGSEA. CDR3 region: CSVGAGGTNEKLLFF. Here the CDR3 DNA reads TGCAGCGTTGGCGCCGGGGGCACTAATGAAAAACTGCTTTTTTTT.

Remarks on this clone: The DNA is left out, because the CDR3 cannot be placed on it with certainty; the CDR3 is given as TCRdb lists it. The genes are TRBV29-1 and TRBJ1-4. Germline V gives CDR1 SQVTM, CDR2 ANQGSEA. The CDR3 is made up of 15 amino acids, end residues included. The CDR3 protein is CSVGFGGTNEKLFFF.

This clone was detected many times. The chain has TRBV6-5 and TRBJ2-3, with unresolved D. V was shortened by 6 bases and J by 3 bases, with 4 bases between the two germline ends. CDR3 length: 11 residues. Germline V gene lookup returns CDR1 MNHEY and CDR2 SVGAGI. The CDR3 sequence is CASSQTDTQYF. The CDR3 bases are TGTGCCAGCAGCCAAACAGATACGCAGTATTTT.

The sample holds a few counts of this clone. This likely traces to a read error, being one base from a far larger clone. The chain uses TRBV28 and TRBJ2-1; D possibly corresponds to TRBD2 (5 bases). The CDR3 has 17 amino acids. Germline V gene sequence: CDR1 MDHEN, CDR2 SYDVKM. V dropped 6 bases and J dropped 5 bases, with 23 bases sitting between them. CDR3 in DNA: TGTGCCAGCAGGCTACGAGGGAAGGGAATCGTCAACAATGAGCAGTTCTTC. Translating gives CASRLRGKGIVNNEQFF. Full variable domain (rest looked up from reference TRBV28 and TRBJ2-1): DVKVTQSSRYLVKRTGEKVFLECVQDMDHENMFWYRQDPGLGLRLIYFSYDVKMKEKGDIPEGYSVSREKKERFSLILESASTNQTSMYLCASRLRGKGIVNNEQFFGPGTRLTVL.

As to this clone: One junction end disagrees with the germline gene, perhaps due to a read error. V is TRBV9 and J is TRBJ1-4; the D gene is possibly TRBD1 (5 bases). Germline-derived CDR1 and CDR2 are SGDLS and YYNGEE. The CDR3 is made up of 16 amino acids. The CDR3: CASSDGQVATNEKTVF. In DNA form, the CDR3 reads TGTGCCAGCAGCGACGGACAAGTTGCAACTAATGAAAAAACTGTTTTT.

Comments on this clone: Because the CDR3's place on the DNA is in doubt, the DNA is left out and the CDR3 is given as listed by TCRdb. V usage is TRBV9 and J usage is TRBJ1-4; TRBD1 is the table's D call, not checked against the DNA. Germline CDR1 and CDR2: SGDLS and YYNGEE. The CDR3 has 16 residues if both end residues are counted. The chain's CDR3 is CPAATDKLQLMKNCFF.

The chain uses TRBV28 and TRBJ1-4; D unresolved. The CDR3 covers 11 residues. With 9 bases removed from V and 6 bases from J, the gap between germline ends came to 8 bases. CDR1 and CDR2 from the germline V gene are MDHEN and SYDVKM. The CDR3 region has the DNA TGTGCCAGTTTAATTTATGAAAAACTGTTTTTT. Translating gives CASLIYEKLFF.

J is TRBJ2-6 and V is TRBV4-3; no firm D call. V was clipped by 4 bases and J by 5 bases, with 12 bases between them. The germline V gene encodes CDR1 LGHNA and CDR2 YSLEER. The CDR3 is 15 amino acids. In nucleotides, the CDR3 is TGCGCCAGCAGCCCGTCACAAAGTCGGGCCAACGTCCTGACTTTC. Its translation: CASSPSQSRANVLTF.

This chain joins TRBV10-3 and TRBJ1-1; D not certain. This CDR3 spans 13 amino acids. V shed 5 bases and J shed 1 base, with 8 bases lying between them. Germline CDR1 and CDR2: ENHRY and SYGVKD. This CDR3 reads CAISSQPNTEAFF. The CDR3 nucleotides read TGTGCCATCAGTTCTCAGCCGAACACTGAAGCTTTCTTT.

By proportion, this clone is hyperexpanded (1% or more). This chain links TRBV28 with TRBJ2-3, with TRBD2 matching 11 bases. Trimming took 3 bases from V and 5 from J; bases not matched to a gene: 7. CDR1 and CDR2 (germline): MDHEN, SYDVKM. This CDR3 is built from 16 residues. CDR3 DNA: TGTGCCAGCAGTTTTAGCGGGAGGGCCTGGGAAGATACGCAGTATTTT. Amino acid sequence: CASSFSGRAWEDTQYF.

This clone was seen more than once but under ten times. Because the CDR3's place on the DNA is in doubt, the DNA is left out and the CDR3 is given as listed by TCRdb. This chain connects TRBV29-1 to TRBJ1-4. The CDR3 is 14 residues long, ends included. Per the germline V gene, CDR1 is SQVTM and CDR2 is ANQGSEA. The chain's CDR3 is CSVGAGGTNENCFF.

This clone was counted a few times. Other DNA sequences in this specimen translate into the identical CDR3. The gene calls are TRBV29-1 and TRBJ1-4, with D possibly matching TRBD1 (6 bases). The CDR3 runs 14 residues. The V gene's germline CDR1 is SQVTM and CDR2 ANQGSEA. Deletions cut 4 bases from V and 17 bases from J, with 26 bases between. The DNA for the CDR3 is TGCAGCGTTGGCGCCGGGGGCACTAATGAAATACTTTTTTTT. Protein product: CSVGAGGTNEILFF.

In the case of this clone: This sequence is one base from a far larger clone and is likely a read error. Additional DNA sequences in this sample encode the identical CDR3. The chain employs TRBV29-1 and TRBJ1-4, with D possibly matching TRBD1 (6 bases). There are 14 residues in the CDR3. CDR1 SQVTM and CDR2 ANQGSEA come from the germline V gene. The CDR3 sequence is CSVGAGGTNETLFF. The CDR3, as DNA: TGCAGCGTTGGCGCCGGGGGCACTAATGAAACACTGTTTTTT.

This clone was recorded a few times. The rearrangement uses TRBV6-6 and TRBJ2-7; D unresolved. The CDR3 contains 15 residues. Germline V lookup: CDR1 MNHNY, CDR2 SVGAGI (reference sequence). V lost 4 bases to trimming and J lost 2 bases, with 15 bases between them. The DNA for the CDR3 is TGTGCCAGCAGTTTAGGTCCCACGGGCGCCTACGAGCAGTACTTC. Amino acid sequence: CASSLGPTGAYEQYF.

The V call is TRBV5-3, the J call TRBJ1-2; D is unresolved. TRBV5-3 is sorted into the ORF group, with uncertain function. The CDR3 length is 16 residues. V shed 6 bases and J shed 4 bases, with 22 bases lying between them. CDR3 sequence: CARKFIMVRKTYGYTF. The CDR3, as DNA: TGTGCCAGAAAGTTTATAATGGTGAGAAAGACCTATGGCTACACCTTC.

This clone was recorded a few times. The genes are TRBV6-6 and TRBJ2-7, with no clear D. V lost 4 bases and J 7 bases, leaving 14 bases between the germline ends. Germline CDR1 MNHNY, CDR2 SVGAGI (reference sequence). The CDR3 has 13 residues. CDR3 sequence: CASSLPLSGEQYF. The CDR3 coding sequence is TGTGCCAGCAGTTTACCCCTCAGTGGGGAGCAGTACTTC.

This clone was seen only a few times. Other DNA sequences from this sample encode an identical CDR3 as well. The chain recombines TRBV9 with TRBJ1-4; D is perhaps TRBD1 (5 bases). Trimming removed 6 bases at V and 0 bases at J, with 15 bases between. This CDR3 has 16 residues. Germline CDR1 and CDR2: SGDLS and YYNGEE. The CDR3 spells CASIVGQVATNEKLFF. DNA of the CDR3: TGTGCCAGCATCGTCGGACAAGTTGCAACTAATGAAAAACTGTTTTTT. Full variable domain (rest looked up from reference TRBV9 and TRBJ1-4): DSGVTQTPKHLITATGQRVTLRCSPRSGDLSVYWYQQSLDQGLQFLIQYYNGEERAKGNILERFSAQQFPDLHSELNLSSLELGDSALYFCASIVGQVATNEKLFFGSGTQLSVL.

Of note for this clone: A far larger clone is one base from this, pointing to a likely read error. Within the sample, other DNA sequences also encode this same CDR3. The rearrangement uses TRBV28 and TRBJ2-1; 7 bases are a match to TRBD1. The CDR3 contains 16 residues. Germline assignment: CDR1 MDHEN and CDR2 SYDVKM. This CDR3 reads CASSFPRGISYYEQFF. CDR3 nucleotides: TGTGCCAGCAGTTTTCCCAGGGGGATCTCCTACTATGAGCAGTTCTTC. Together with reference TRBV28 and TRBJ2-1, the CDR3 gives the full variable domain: DVKVTQSSRYLVKRTGEKVFLECVQDMDHENMFWYRQDPGLGLRLIYFSYDVKMKEKGDIPEGYSVSREKKERFSLILESASTNQTSMYLCASSFPRGISYYEQFFGPGTRLTVL.

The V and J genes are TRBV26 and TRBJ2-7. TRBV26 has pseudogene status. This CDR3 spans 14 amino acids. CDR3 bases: TGTGCCAGCAGTCCACGGACCGTTGCCTACGAGCAGTACTTC. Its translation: CASSPRTVAYEQYF.

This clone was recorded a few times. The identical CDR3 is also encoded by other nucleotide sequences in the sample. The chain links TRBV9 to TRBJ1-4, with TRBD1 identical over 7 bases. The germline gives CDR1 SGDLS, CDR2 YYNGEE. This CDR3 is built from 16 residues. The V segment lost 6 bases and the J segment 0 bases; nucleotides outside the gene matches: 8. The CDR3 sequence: CASIDGQVATNEKLFF. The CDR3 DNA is TGTGCCAGCATCGACGGACAGGTTGCAACTAATGAAAAACTGTTTTTT.